Below are 19 T cell receptor beta chains sequenced from a single sample in a study of OX40 agonist ivuxolimab in advanced cancers. Library prep was done by the immunoSEQ multiplex PCR assay. The table comes from immuneACCESS by way of TCRdb, which keeps in-frame sequences with V and J called. Part of the clones is missing from these tables; in studies checked, under half for an unresolved V gene and the rest for unknown reasons. The sample table holds 75,000 to 80,000 clones, of which around four fifths were seen once. Around 1.8% of the sample comes from the top ten. The sequences come from CD4+ or CD8+ T cells sorted from blood, collected in a trial of the OX40 agonist ivuxolimab. These receptors were collected from an adult with an advanced solid tumor such as melanoma, head and neck, liver or kidney cancer.

The V call is TRBV18, the J call TRBJ2-1; possible D gene TRBD1, 6 bases. The length of the CDR3 is 13 residues. In germline, CDR1 is KGHSH, CDR2 LQKENI. The V end lost 6 bases, the J end lost 10 bases, and 16 bases lay between the germline ends. CDR3 sequence (DNA): TGTGCCAGCTCTCTTCCCGGGACATCGGAGCAGTTCTTC. Translating gives CASSLPGTSEQFF. Combining the CDR3 with reference TRBV18 and TRBJ2-1 gives the whole variable domain NAGVMQNPRHLVRRRGQEARLRCSPMKGHSHVYWYRQLPEEGLKFMVYLQKENIIDESGMPKERFSAEFPKEGPSILRIQQVVRGDSAAYFCASSLPGTSEQFFGPGTRLTVL.

The chain uses TRBV14 and TRBJ2-5; TRBD1 matches 8 bases. The J call may be faulty, since TRBJ2-7 better matches the DNA end. There are 15 residues in the CDR3. The germline CDR1 and CDR2 sequences are SGHDN and FVKESK. This chain's CDR3 is CASSRTQGARNEQYF. DNA for the CDR3: TGTGCCAGCAGCCGGACGCAGGGGGCGCGTAACGAGCAGTACTTC.

The CDR3 reads CASSRWNTEAFF. CDR3 coding DNA: TGTGCCAGCAGTCGCTGGAACACTGAAGCTTTCTTT. The chain is built from TRBV7-2 and TRBJ1-1, with D unresolved. The CDR3 covers 12 residues. V lost 6 bases, J lost 1 base, and 6 bases lay in between. Per the germline V gene, CDR1 is SGHTA and CDR2 is FQGNSA.

The chain combines TRBV7-2 with TRBJ2-4, with 9 bases aligning to TRBD1. CDR1 is SGHTA, CDR2 FQGNSA, per germline. V was clipped by 4 bases and J by 0 bases; unmatched bases: 4. The CDR3 contains 16 residues. The CDR3 DNA reads as TGTGCCAGCAGCTGGGGACAGGGAGTAGCCAAAAACATTCAGTACTTC. It specifies CASSWGQGVAKNIQYF.

This chain's CDR3 is CASSMGTSGGHTQYF. The CDR3 bases are TGTGCCAGCAGCATGGGGACTAGCGGGGGACATACGCAGTATTTT. The chain uses TRBV7-9 and TRBJ2-3, with 14 bases fitting TRBD2. The germline V gene has CDR1 SEHNR and CDR2 FQNEAQ (reference sequence). The CDR3 extends over 15 amino acids. Trimming at V came to 5 bases and at J to 7 bases, leaving 5 bases not matched to a gene.

This clone has a handful of counts. As DNA, the CDR3 is TGTGCCAGTAGTATCACCTCCCGAGAGACCCAGTACTTC. Residues: CASSITSRETQYF. The chain employs TRBV19 and TRBJ2-5; D call uncertain. V was trimmed by 3 bases and J by 4 bases, leaving 9 bases between them. The CDR3 length is 13 residues. Germline CDR1 reads LNHDA; CDR2 reads SQIVND (reference sequence).

This clone occurred once. The chain recombines TRBV2 with TRBJ1-4, with 8 bases matching TRBD1. Unmatched junction bases numbered 2, after V lost 6 bases and J lost 14 bases. There are 10 residues in the CDR3. In germline, CDR1 is SNHLY, CDR2 FYNNEI. CDR3 region: CASRGQDLFF. CDR3 bases: TGTGCCAGCAGGGGACAGGATCTGTTTTTT.

The chain employs TRBV29-1 and TRBJ2-5, with D perhaps matching TRBD1 (5 bases). Germline CDR1 is SQVTM and CDR2 is ANQGSEA. This CDR3 is 14 amino acids long. The V end was cut by 6 bases, the J end by 7 bases, with 21 bases between. CDR3 in DNA: TGCAGCGTCACTATTGGCTATGGGCAGGGGACCCAGTACTTC. Its protein is CSVTIGYGQGTQYF.

This clone has only one observation. This chain uses TRBV28 with TRBJ1-1; D may be TRBD1 (6 bases). V was shortened by 2 bases and J by 3 bases, with 13 bases between the two germline ends. This CDR3 is built from 15 residues. Germline CDR1 MDHEN, CDR2 SYDVKM. The CDR3 loop reads CASSLEGRGYTEAFF. The CDR3 DNA sequence: TGTGCCAGCAGTTTAGAGGGGAGGGGGTACACTGAAGCTTTCTTT.

This chain uses TRBV7-8 with TRBJ2-5, with TRBD2 matching over 14 bases. The CDR3 is 19 residues long. Germline CDR1 and CDR2: SGHVS and FQNEAQ. V was clipped by 2 bases and J by 4 bases; unmatched bases: 12. The CDR3 loop reads CASSLTGTSGRWARETQYF. CDR3 nucleotides: TGTGCCAGCAGCTTAACCGGGACTAGCGGGAGATGGGCGAGAGAGACCCAGTACTTC.

The table lists this clone with a few counts. This chain's CDR3 is CSARVGGYTF. DNA of the CDR3: TGCAGTGCTAGAGTCGGGGGCTACACCTTC. V and J are TRBV20-1 and TRBJ1-2, with D unresolved. The germline CDR1 and CDR2 sequences are DFQATT and SNEGSKA (reference sequence). The CDR3 has 10 amino acids. V shed 1 base and J shed 8 bases, with 5 bases lying between them.

This chain uses TRBV18 with TRBJ2-1; no definite D call. Germline values: CDR1 KGHSH, CDR2 LQKENI. The CDR3 has 14 residues. Trimming took off 0 bases at V and 5 bases at J, with 8 bases between the two ends. The CDR3 region is CASSPPSIDNEQFF. CDR3 nucleotides: TGTGCCAGCTCACCACCCTCCATCGACAATGAGCAGTTCTTC.

The chain uses TRBV28 and TRBJ2-1, with D possibly matching TRBD1 (5 bases). Germline CDR1 MDHEN, CDR2 SYDVKM. The CDR3 consists of 13 residues. Trimming shortened V by 5 bases and J by 2 bases, and 7 bases separated the two germline ends. Here the CDR3 reads CASSATAYNEQFF. Here the CDR3 DNA reads TGTGCCAGCAGTGCGACAGCCTACAATGAGCAGTTCTTC.

This rearrangement joins TRBV4-1 to TRBJ1-2, with a tentative D call TRBD1 (6 bases). Germline loops: CDR1 MGHRA, CDR2 YSYEKL. CDR3 length: 15 amino acids. Trimming pared 1 base from V and 1 base from J, leaving 10 bases between. The CDR3 sequence is CASSQGRQVNYGYTF. The CDR3 coding sequence is TGCGCCAGCAGCCAAGGCCGACAGGTTAACTATGGCTACACCTTC.

This rearrangement joins TRBV5-4 to TRBJ1-6, with a tentative D call TRBD1 (5 bases). Trimming took 0 bases from V and 14 from J, leaving 12 bases between them. In germline, CDR1 is SGHNT, CDR2 YYREEE (reference sequence). The CDR3 runs to 13 residues. The CDR3 here is CASSLDRWGTLHF. Here the CDR3 DNA reads TGTGCCAGCAGCTTGGACAGGTGGGGAACCCTCCACTTT.

The chain uses TRBV10-3 and TRBJ2-1, with TRBD1 matching 8 bases. The germline CDR1 and CDR2 sequences are ENHRY and SYGVKD. The CDR3 spans 14 residues. V was pared by 3 bases and J by 6 bases, with 4 bases of the junction left unmatched. Written as DNA, the CDR3 is TGTGCCATCAGTGATAGGACAGGGTCCAATGAGCAGTTCTTC. As protein: CAISDRTGSNEQFF.

This clone was recorded only once. This sequence joins TRBV5-8 and TRBJ1-1; D not resolved. In germline, CDR1 is SGHTS, CDR2 YDEGEE. The CDR3 is 13 residues long. Deletions cut 1 base from V and 0 bases from J, with 4 bases between. The CDR3 bases are TGTGCCAGCAGCTTGAACCTGAACACTGAAGCTTTCTTT. Residues: CASSLNLNTEAFF. The whole variable domain, filled in from reference TRBV5-8 and TRBJ1-1, reads EAGVTQSPTHLIKTRGQQATLRCSPISGHTSVYWYQQALGLGLQFLLWYDEGEERNRGNFPPRFSGRQFPNYSSELNVNALELEDSALYLCASSLNLNTEAFFGQGTRLTVV.

In its sample, this clone was seen many times. The chain is built from TRBV7-9 and TRBJ2-5, with no clear D. This CDR3 region has 14 residues. Germline V gene lookup returns CDR1 SEHNR and CDR2 FQNEAQ (reference sequence). V dropped 7 bases and J dropped 0 bases, with 12 bases sitting between them. CDR3 residues: CASTDLHYQETQYF. The CDR3 coding sequence is TGTGCCAGCACCGATCTACACTACCAAGAGACCCAGTACTTC.

As for this clone: Its ends do not fully match the called genes, so a read error is possible. The chain carries TRBV18 and TRBJ1-2; D unresolved. This CDR3 spans 15 amino acids. Germline loops: CDR1 KGHSH, CDR2 LQKENI. The CDR3 nucleotides read TGTGTCAGCTCACCACCGGCCAGGCTAAACTATGGCTACACCTTC. Encoded protein: CVSSPPARLNYGYTF.